Below are 21 T cell receptor beta chains sequenced from a single sample in a study of low-dose radiotherapy and immunotherapy resistance in tumors. Time point of the sample: after trial treatment. The sample's treatment: LDRT plus nivolumab, ipilimumab, low-dose cyclophosphamide and aspirin (RACIN trial). Primers used for first-strand cDNA, a TRAV- and TRBV-specific set, covered both alpha and beta chains. The authors ran about 18 PCR cycles to amplify TCRs with a constant-region primer and V-primer adapter. Each CDR3 protein is one row after TCRdb ran MiXCR on the reads. The sample shows around 80,000 distinct CDR3 sequences, 17% of them seen only once. Sequencing was performed on PBMCs, taken after low-dose radiotherapy plus immunotherapy. These receptors were obtained from a male donor with prostate cancer.

This clonotype was observed many times. The junction differs from germline at one of its ends, possibly a read error. This chain links TRBV5-1 with TRBJ2-7, with 7 bases lining up with TRBD1. CDR3 length: 14 amino acids. The V gene's germline CDR1 is SGHRS and CDR2 YFSETQ. CDR3: CASSFTGVVHEQYF. Written as DNA, the CDR3 is TGTGCCAGCAGCTTCACAGGGGTAGTCCACGAGCAGTACTTC.

Worth noting for this clonotype: A far larger clone is a single base away, which makes a read error likely. DNA for the CDR3: TGCAGCGTTGCCCTCGGGAGGGCAGGGGCCAACGTCCTGACTTTC. Translation gives CSVALGRAGANVLTF. The J gene is TRBJ2-6, the V gene TRBV20-1, with TRBD2 matching 8 bases. CDR1 and CDR2 (germline): DFQATT, SNEGSKA (reference sequence). The CDR3 totals 15 residues.

This clonotype came up many times. V is TRBV10-3 and J is TRBJ1-1; D gene ambiguous. The CDR3 extends over 11 amino acids. From germline, CDR1 is ENHRY and CDR2 SYGVKD. V gave up 10 bases and J gave up 7 bases, with 13 bases separating them. The DNA for the CDR3 is TGTGCCAGCCGGGCCCAGAGTGAAGCTTTCTTT. This sequence encodes CASRAQSEAFF.

This clonotype has a handful of counts. The rearrangement joins TRBV12-5 to TRBJ1-1; D is unclear. Trimming stripped 7 bases from V and 5 bases from J, with 8 bases between. Looked up from germline, CDR1 is LGHNT and CDR2 is FRNRAP. The CDR3 is made up of 11 amino acids. Here the CDR3 reads CASAIGTEAFF. CDR3 DNA: TGTGCTAGTGCTATCGGGACTGAAGCTTTCTTT.

This clonotype was recorded at least ten times. This chain joins TRBV29-1 and TRBJ1-4; 7 bases line up with TRBD1. The germline gives CDR1 SQVTM, CDR2 ANQGSEA. The J segment lost 8 bases and the V segment lost 4 bases, leaving 13 bases of the junction unmatched. The CDR3 length is 15 residues. CDR3 residues: CSVGGQSRGGEKLFF. CDR3 sequence (DNA): TGCAGCGTTGGGGGGCAAAGCAGGGGGGGCGAAAAACTGTTTTTT.

This clonotype has just a few counts. It differs at one base from a far larger clone, so likely a read error. This sequence joins TRBV5-1 and TRBJ2-7; D is ambiguous. V lost 0 bases and J 7 bases, leaving 23 bases between the germline ends. This CDR3 region has 17 residues. Germline V lookup: CDR1 SGHRS, CDR2 YFSETQ. CDR3 region: CASSLALERTAENEQYF. DNA for the CDR3: TGCGCCAGCAGCTTGGCGCTGGAGCGAACGGCGGAGAATGAGCAGTACTTC.

This clonotype was recorded a few times. This chain connects TRBV12-3 or TRBV12-4 to TRBJ2-1; 7 bases match TRBD2. V lost 4 bases, J lost 6 bases, and 6 bases stayed unmatched. The CDR3 is 14 amino acids. The DNA of the CDR3 is TGTGCCAGCAGTTCTAGCGGACCTTCCAATGAGCAGTTCTTC. This codes for CASSSSGPSNEQFF.

With respect to this clonotype: Since a far larger clone is one base different, this is likely a read error. The CDR3 region is CASSLFQADEQYF. The CDR3 region has the DNA TGCGCCAGCAGCCTCTTCCAAGCGGATGAGCAGTACTTC. This chain uses TRBV4-3 with TRBJ2-7, with D perhaps TRBD2 (5 bases). This CDR3 comprises 13 residues. V was clipped by 4 bases and J by 7 bases, with 14 bases between them. The V gene's germline CDR1 is LGHNA and CDR2 YSLEER.

This clonotype is termed medium-sized. This chain uses TRBV29-1 with TRBJ2-7; D possibly corresponds to TRBD2 (5 bases). Germline CDR1 SQVTM, CDR2 ANQGSEA. The CDR3 runs 12 residues. Deletions cut 1 base from V and 7 bases from J, with 11 bases between. For the CDR3, the DNA is TGCAGCGTTGAAGCGAGGGCGTCAGAGCAGTACTTC. Amino acids: CSVEARASEQYF.

Turning to this clonotype: With a far larger clone one base away, a read error is the likely cause. This chain uses TRBV7-2 with TRBJ2-7, with TRBD1 identical over 7 bases. After removal of 5 bases from V and 7 bases from J, the junction contained 14 bases not matched to a gene. Germline V lookup: CDR1 SGHTA, CDR2 FQGNSA. CDR3 length equals 15 residues. CDR3 sequence: CASSTTGQSYNEQYF. The CDR3 bases are TGTGCCAGCAGCACGACAGGGCAGTCTTACAATGAGCAGTACTTC.

The J gene is TRBJ2-1, the V gene TRBV11-2; the D gene could be TRBD1 or TRBD2 (5 bases each). The germline V gene has CDR1 SGHAT and CDR2 FQNNGV. The V and J ends lost 8 bases and 7 bases respectively, with 18 bases between them. The CDR3 is 14 residues long. The CDR3 is CASGRLGRPNEQFF. The CDR3 bases are TGTGCCAGCGGCCGACTGGGACGACCGAATGAGCAGTTCTTC.

The chain couples TRBV5-1 to TRBJ2-6, with unresolved D. Germline V gene lookup returns CDR1 SGHRS and CDR2 YFSETQ. Trimming removed 1 base from V and 0 bases from J, with 5 bases in between. The CDR3 is made up of 15 amino acids. The CDR3 protein is CASSLTASGANVLTF. The CDR3 bases are TGCGCCAGCAGCTTGACAGCCTCTGGGGCCAACGTCCTGACTTTC.

The chain combines TRBV5-1 with TRBJ1-1; 7 bases line up with TRBD1. The CDR3 loop spans 16 amino acids. Trimming at V came to 4 bases and at J to 4 bases, leaving 13 bases not matched to a gene. Germline V lookup: CDR1 SGHRS, CDR2 YFSETQ. CDR3 region: CASSPSRQGWGTEAFF. Here the CDR3 DNA reads TGCGCCAGCAGCCCGAGTCGACAGGGATGGGGCACTGAAGCTTTCTTT.

This clonotype has a count of ten or more. The DNA of the CDR3 is TGTGCCAGCAGTACCGGGGGGACTGGGGCCAACGTCCTGACTTTC. It translates to CASSTGGTGANVLTF. The chain couples TRBV28 to TRBJ2-6; 7 bases line up with TRBD2. V lost 5 bases and J lost 2; bases outside the gene matches: 3. The germline CDR1 and CDR2 sequences are MDHEN and SYDVKM. The CDR3 spans 15 residues.

In DNA form, the CDR3 reads TGTGCCGCGCGGGAGGGGGCTGAGCAGTTCTTC. It translates to CAAREGAEQFF. V gene TRBV2 combines with J gene TRBJ2-1, with 9 nucleotides matching TRBD2. V gave up 11 bases and J gave up 9 bases; unmatched junction bases: 5. Germline CDR1 is SNHLY and CDR2 is FYNNEI. The CDR3 covers 11 residues.

This clonotype was picked up many times. This chain uses TRBV29-1 with TRBJ1-1; D is undetermined. V dropped 2 bases and J dropped 4 bases, with 14 bases sitting between them. This CDR3 contains 14 residues. CDR1 and CDR2 (germline): SQVTM, ANQGSEA. For the CDR3, the DNA is TGCAGCGTTGAACCCCGGGTGCCCGGCACTGAAGCTTTCTTT. It encodes CSVEPRVPGTEAFF. Supplemented by reference TRBV29-1 and TRBJ1-1, the full variable domain reads SAVISQKPSRDICQRGTSLTIQCQVDSQVTMMFWYRQQPGQSLTLIATANQGSEATYESGFVIDKFPISRPNLTFSTLTVSNMSPEDSSIYLCSVEPRVPGTEAFFGQGTRLTVV.

In its sample, this clonotype was seen many times. The chain has TRBV12-3 or TRBV12-4 and TRBJ2-7; TRBD1 matches 7 bases. The CDR3 contains 13 residues. With V trimmed by 7 bases and J by 4 bases, 7 bases remained unmatched. The CDR3 bases are TGTGCCAGCACCAAAGGCAGGGGGTACGAGCAGTACTTC. Protein product: CASTKGRGYEQYF.

This clonotype was seen at least ten times. The rearrangement links TRBV30 to TRBJ2-2; maybe TRBD2 (6 bases). The CDR3 contains 12 residues. CDR1 and CDR2 from the germline V gene are GTSNPN and SVGIG (reference sequence). Trimming removed 3 bases at V and 7 bases at J, with 9 bases between. The CDR3 spells CAWRGLIGELFF. The CDR3 DNA sequence: TGTGCCTGGAGGGGACTCATCGGGGAGCTGTTTTTT.

This clonotype has a count of ten or more. The chain joins TRBV4-2 to TRBJ2-5; perhaps TRBD1 as D (6 bases). The CDR3 has 14 amino acids. The germline V gene encodes CDR1 LGHNA and CDR2 YNFKEQ. V was cut by 2 bases and J by 5 bases, with 12 bases left in between. The CDR3 is CASSQPRQVETQYF. Here the CDR3 DNA reads TGTGCCAGCAGCCAACCACGACAGGTGGAGACCCAGTACTTC.

Ten or more counts support this clonotype. The chain carries TRBV20-1 and TRBJ2-5; 12 bases align to TRBD2. The junction had 3 bases not matched to a gene; V was cut back by 0 bases and J by 4 bases. The CDR3 runs 15 residues. Germline V CDR1 and CDR2: DFQATT, SNEGSKA (reference sequence). CDR3 sequence (DNA): TGCAGTGCTAGAGATTGGGGACTAGCGGGAGAGACCCAGTACTTC. This translates into CSARDWGLAGETQYF.

V gene TRBV2 combines with J gene TRBJ2-7, with TRBD2 matching 9 bases. The CDR3 spans 15 residues. V shed 4 bases, J shed 5 bases, and the junction held 9 bases outside the gene matches. Germline V gene lookup returns CDR1 SNHLY and CDR2 FYNNEI. The CDR3 DNA reads TGTGCCAGCAGTGTTCTGGCGGGAGGGCCCAACGAGCAGTACTTC. It translates to CASSVLAGGPNEQYF.